A single sample is the source of the 14 T cell receptor beta chains below, sequenced in a study of T cell responses to AZD1222 COVID-19 vaccine. Using immunoSEQ multiplex PCR, the repertoire was profiled, and TCRdb retains in-frame clones only, with some absent. Among tens of thousands of clones listed, around 87% were seen once. The source was peripheral blood, collected on day 0 of AZD1222 vaccination. The receptor set was obtained from an adult in good health.

The chain uses TRBV6-2 or TRBV6-3 and TRBJ2-7; no clear D gene. V lost 5 bases to trimming and J lost 3 bases, with 17 bases between them. This CDR3 has 15 residues. Germline lookup yields CDR1 MNHEY and CDR2 SVGEGT. CDR3 nucleotide sequence: TGTGCCAGCAGTCACACAGCAATTCGAGACTACGAGCAGTACTTC. Its protein product is CASSHTAIRDYEQYF.

This chain connects TRBV5-1 to TRBJ2-5; a possible D gene is TRBD2 (5 bases). This CDR3 contains 13 residues. V was shortened by 4 bases and J by 5 bases, with 12 bases between the two germline ends. The germline V gene has CDR1 SGHRS and CDR2 YFSETQ. The CDR3: CASSIPGGETQYF. The CDR3 DNA reads as TGCGCCAGCAGCATTCCGGGCGGGGAGACCCAGTACTTC.

The chain carries TRBV2 and TRBJ2-3; 9 bases agree with TRBD1. V lost 3 bases and J lost 0; bases outside the gene matches: 10. CDR1 is SNHLY, CDR2 FYNNEI, per germline. This CDR3 has 18 residues. CDR3 nucleotides: TGTGCCAGCAGTGAGGTCGTCGGGACAGGGACTAGCACAGATACGCAGTATTTT. Amino acid sequence: CASSEVVGTGTSTDTQYF.

The sample holds one count of this clone. The chain carries TRBV28 and TRBJ2-6, with TRBD2 as a possible D gene (5 bases). From germline, CDR1 is MDHEN and CDR2 SYDVKM. The germline V and J ends were trimmed by 7 bases and 1 base, with 8 bases remaining between them. The CDR3 covers 14 residues. Here the CDR3 reads CASNTGSGANVLTF. Here the CDR3 DNA reads TGTGCCAGCAATACGGGGTCTGGGGCCAACGTCCTGACTTTC.

The chain recombines TRBV14 with TRBJ2-7; no clear D gene. V shed 4 bases and J shed 3 bases, with 7 bases lying between them. The CDR3 sequence is 12 residues long. The germline V gene encodes CDR1 SGHDN and CDR2 FVKESK. The DNA of the CDR3 is TGTGCCAGCAGCCCAACCAACTACGAGCAGTACTTC. Protein sequence: CASSPTNYEQYF.

This chain uses TRBV5-1 with TRBJ2-5; 7 bases align to TRBD1. This CDR3 region has 14 residues. Germline-derived CDR1 and CDR2 are SGHRS and YFSETQ. V dropped 5 bases and J dropped 1; count of bases not matched to a gene: 5. The CDR3 spells CASRTGTVQETQYF. CDR3 nucleotide sequence: TGCGCCAGCAGAACCGGGACAGTCCAAGAGACCCAGTACTTC.

This chain connects TRBV18 to TRBJ2-3; no firm D call. Germline V gives CDR1 KGHSH, CDR2 LQKENI. Trimming took 3 bases from V and 0 from J, leaving 10 bases between them. The CDR3 consists of 15 residues. In nucleotides, the CDR3 is TGTGCCAGCTCACCGCCGAGTCCTAGCACAGATACGCAGTATTTT. It yields the protein CASSPPSPSTDTQYF.

The rearrangement links TRBV5-1 to TRBJ2-7; 7 bases are shared with TRBD1. Germline loops: CDR1 SGHRS, CDR2 YFSETQ. This CDR3 region has 15 residues. The V gene end was trimmed by 4 bases and the J gene end by 4 bases; junction bases not matched to a gene: 11. DNA for the CDR3: TGCGCCAGCAGCCCGTCCGGGACAGCTTCATACGAGCAGTACTTC. Translation: CASSPSGTASYEQYF.

This clone came up once. The genes are TRBV6-5 and TRBJ2-1, with 9 nucleotides matching TRBD2. J was trimmed by 0 bases and V by 11 bases; bases with no gene match: 5. The germline gives CDR1 MNHEY, CDR2 SVGAGI. The CDR3 totals 14 residues. The DNA of the CDR3 is TGTGCCTGCGTTAGCGGGAGCTCCTACAATGAGCAGTTCTTC. Protein product: CACVSGSSYNEQFF.

The J gene is TRBJ2-5, the V gene TRBV9; TRBD2 aligns across 8 bases. Trimming at V came to 6 bases and at J to 2 bases, leaving 9 bases not matched to a gene. The germline CDR1 and CDR2 sequences are SGDLS and YYNGEE. CDR3 size: 15 residues. The CDR3, as DNA: TGTGCCAGCACCCTGACTAGCGCGGCTCAAGAGACCCAGTACTTC. As protein: CASTLTSAAQETQYF.

V and J are TRBV3-1 (or the pseudogene TRBV3-2) and TRBJ2-2, with 12 bases matching TRBD2. Germline V gene data show CDR1 as LGHDT and CDR2 as YNNKEL (reference sequence). The CDR3 spans 18 residues. Unmatched junction bases numbered 11, after V lost 4 bases and J lost 5 bases. This chain's CDR3 is CASSLGLAGTAGTGELFF. The CDR3 DNA reads as TGTGCCAGCAGCCTTGGACTAGCGGGGACGGCCGGGACCGGGGAGCTGTTTTTT.

This chain links TRBV11-3 with TRBJ2-5, with 10 bases that match TRBD2. V trimming: 6 bases; J trimming: 8 bases; junction bases outside the gene matches: 9. There are 14 residues in the CDR3. The germline V gene encodes CDR1 SGHNT and CDR2 YENEEA. The DNA for the CDR3 is TGTGCCAGCAGGCTAGCGGGAGCCGGGGTTACCCAGTACTTC. Translated, it gives CASRLAGAGVTQYF. The complete variable domain, with remaining parts taken from reference TRBV11-3 and TRBJ2-5, reads EAGVVQSPRYKIIEKKQPVAFWCNPISGHNTLYWYLQNLGQGPELLIRYENEEAVDDSQLPKDRFSAERLKGVDSTLKIQPAELGDSAVYLCASRLAGAGVTQYFGPGTRLLVL.

This rearrangement joins TRBV18 to TRBJ2-7, with 7 bases aligning to TRBD2. Trimming cost V 2 bases and J 3 bases; bases outside gene matches: 4. The CDR3 covers 14 residues. Germline V gene data show CDR1 as KGHSH and CDR2 as LQKENI. The CDR3 coding sequence is TGTGCCAGCTCACCAAAGAGCGGGAACTACGAGCAGTACTTC. It specifies CASSPKSGNYEQYF.

V is TRBV11-3 and J is TRBJ2-1; no clear D. There are 12 residues in the CDR3. Trimming stripped 5 bases from V and 6 bases from J, with 8 bases between. Germline V gene sequence: CDR1 SGHNT, CDR2 YENEEA. CDR3 nucleotides: TGTGCCAGCAGCCAAGGCCCCAATGAGCAGTTCTTC. The encoded protein is CASSQGPNEQFF.